Reported below is one T cell receptor (beta chain). This sample was taken from a study of cytomegalovirus exposure and HLA in healthy donors. With 60 Vbeta and 13 Jbeta primers, the PCR was carried out. Produced via immunoSEQ multiplex PCR; TCRdb's table is partial and in-frame only. Among some 150,000 clones, approximately 80% were seen once, and the ten largest hold 9.5% to 15%. Germline-derived CDR1 and CDR2 are SGHDN and FVKESK. The length of the CDR3 is 12 residues. Trimming cost V 2 bases and J 5 bases, with 6 bases left between them. The source of this sequence is a man aged 25-45 years in good health and CMV-seropositive. Material for sequencing was PBMCs. The chain carries TRBV14 and TRBJ1-1; D call uncertain. The CDR3 here is CASSQMRTEAFF. In nucleotides, the CDR3 is TGTGCCAGCAGCCAAATGAGGACTGAAGCTTTCTTT. The entire variable domain, with the rest obtained from reference TRBV14 and TRBJ1-1, is as follows: EAGVTQFPSHSVIEKGQTVTLRCDPISGHDNLYWYRRVMGKEIKFLLHFVKESKQDESGMPNNRFLAERTGGTYSTLKVQPAELEDSGVYFCASSQMRTEAFFGQGTRLTVV.